This T cell receptor beta chain came from a study of regulatory T cells in long-lasting Graves disease. Overall study context: Antithyroid drug use was under 3 months in newly diagnosed Graves' patients.

Combining iRepertoire HTBI primers with Arm-PCR of CDR3 regions, the authors built TCR beta libraries. TCRdb ran MiXCR on the multiplex PCR reads and lists one entry per CDR3 protein. The table shows about 420,000 distinct CDR3 sequences, with roughly 17% occurring only once. This clonotype was picked up many times. Its target is not known. As for time point: newly diagnosed GD, antithyroid drugs for less than 3 months. PBMC-derived RNA was used for the TCR library. Findings and caveats of the study: Investigators studied peripheral blood only, not thyroid tissue.

A further study also used this sample, focusing on T cells in Graves' hyperthyroidism and ophthalmopathy. That source adds: Thyroid ultrasound, orbital computed tomography, clinical symptoms, and serum thyroxine and TRAb underpinned diagnoses. Before onset, ophthalmopathy was predicted by the model a median roughly 6.8 months earlier.

The source material was peripheral blood mononuclear cells (PBMCs), sampled at new diagnosis, from a patient treated with antithyroid drugs. The receptor comes from a woman between 18 and 29 years old with Graves disease.

This chain's CDR3 is CASSSRTEQYF. The CDR3 nucleotides are TGTGCCAGCAGTTCTAGGACAGAGCAGTACTTC. V is TRBV28 and J is TRBJ2-7, with TRBD1 as a possible D gene (5 bases). The V end was cut by 4 bases, the J end by 7 bases, with 8 bases between. The CDR3 extends over 11 amino acids. From germline, CDR1 is MDHEN and CDR2 SYDVKM.